The clone carrying this TCR beta chain occurred many times. Antigen specificity is unknown. These data are taken from a study of metastatic and nonmetastatic thyroid tumors. Study as a whole: Patients with malignant and benign thyroid disease provided blood and tumor or nodule tissue, whose repertoires were compared.

Study-wide findings and caveats: Malignant thyroid tumors reportedly exceeded benign nodules significantly in TCR beta diversity, with the difference appearing in blood and tumor.

None of the patients had undergone any treatment ahead of thyroid surgery. The CDR3 is 14 residues long. Germline-derived CDR1 and CDR2 are SGHRS and YFSETQ. The germline V and J ends were trimmed by 6 bases and 6 bases, with 16 bases remaining between them. The authors' processing: Built for papillary thyroid cancer, a distant-metastasis classifier drew on CDR3 differences across clinicopathological groups. From the PCR reads, TCRdb re-called clones with MiXCR. TCRdb, not the authors, supplied the V and J calls. The table has 60,000 or so clones, approximately 4.1% seen once. This TCR derives from a female donor with papillary thyroid cancer or a benign thyroid nodule (not recorded which). Some clones in this sample may be carry-over from other donors' samples. This chain links TRBV5-1 with TRBJ2-1; D unresolved. Sample: blood. CDR3 coding DNA: TGCGCCAGCAACGTGGTGGGTATCCCCAATGAGCAGTTCTTC. Its protein product is CASNVVGIPNEQFF.